These 8 T cell receptor beta chains were all obtained from the same sample, sequenced in a study of technical replicates of blood from several donors. Profiled with immunoSEQ multiplex PCR; TCRdb holds only in-frame clones, not every one. Counted here are roughly 85,000 clones, 94% occurring once; the ten biggest clones make up around 0.25%. Sequencing used T cells isolated from PBMCs. These receptors were collected from a human donor in good health.

The chain couples TRBV10-3 to TRBJ2-7; TRBD2 is a possible D gene (6 bases). The length of the CDR3 is 14 residues. The V end lost 2 bases, the J end lost 3 bases, and 11 bases lay between the germline ends. Germline CDR1 is ENHRY and CDR2 is SYGVKD. The CDR3 coding sequence is TGTGCCATCAGTGAGCTCGGGGAGGACTACGAGCAGTACTTC. This encodes CAISELGEDYEQYF.

The chain joins TRBV14 to TRBJ1-2; TRBD1 matches at 8 bases. J lost 4 bases, V lost 2 bases, and 3 bases had no gene match. Germline CDR1 SGHDN, CDR2 FVKESK. The CDR3 consists of 14 residues. For the CDR3, the DNA is TGTGCCAGCAGCCAAACAGGGGGTATCTATGGCTACACCTTC. Translated, it gives CASSQTGGIYGYTF. The full variable domain, completed using reference TRBV14 and TRBJ1-2, is EAGVTQFPSHSVIEKGQTVTLRCDPISGHDNLYWYRRVMGKEIKFLLHFVKESKQDESGMPNNRFLAERTGGTYSTLKVQPAELEDSGVYFCASSQTGGIYGYTFGSGTRLTVV.

The V gene is TRBV5-1, the J gene TRBJ2-7; 8 nucleotides agree with TRBD1. V gave up 3 bases and J gave up 5 bases; unmatched junction bases: 10. The CDR3 has 15 residues. The germline gives CDR1 SGHRS, CDR2 YFSETQ. The CDR3 loop is CASSSGRAGGDEQYF. Here the CDR3 DNA reads TGCGCCAGCAGCTCCGGCCGGGCAGGGGGCGACGAGCAGTACTTC.

This rearrangement joins TRBV29-1 to TRBJ2-7; 9 positions agree with TRBD2. V dropped 2 bases and J dropped 2; count of bases not matched to a gene: 10. Per germline, CDR1 SQVTM and CDR2 ANQGSEA. This CDR3 region has 16 residues. CDR3 loop: CSVESSGAQFPYEQYF. CDR3 in DNA: TGCAGCGTTGAATCTAGCGGGGCCCAATTCCCCTACGAGCAGTACTTC.

This chain joins TRBV4-1 and TRBJ2-7, with D unresolved. V dropped 5 bases and J dropped 1 base, with 6 bases sitting between them. Germline CDR1 reads MGHRA; CDR2 reads YSYEKL. The CDR3 runs 12 residues. The CDR3 sequence: CASSTESYEQYF. The CDR3 nucleotides are TGCGCCAGCAGCACAGAGTCCTACGAGCAGTACTTC.

This clone was detected only once. The rearrangement links TRBV5-4 to TRBJ2-3; a possible D gene is TRBD2 (6 bases). CDR1 is SGHNT, CDR2 YYREEE, per germline (reference sequence). Trimming removed 2 bases at V and 1 base at J, with 14 bases between. The CDR3 covers 16 residues. The CDR3 DNA is TGTGCCAGCAGCTTTTCACGTTCGGGAGGCACAGATACGCAGTATTTT. It specifies CASSFSRSGGTDTQYF.

The V gene is TRBV9, the J gene TRBJ1-3, with 7 positions matching TRBD1. Trimming took 2 bases from V and 1 from J; bases not matched to a gene: 6. Germline CDR1 and CDR2: SGDLS and YYNGEE. The CDR3 is 16 amino acids. CDR3 nucleotide sequence: TGTGCCAGCAGCGTCCCCCAGACAGGGTCTGGAAACACCATATATTTT. This codes for CASSVPQTGSGNTIYF.

This chain connects TRBV5-1 to TRBJ2-7, with 8 nucleotides matching TRBD1. Germline CDR1 reads SGHRS; CDR2 reads YFSETQ. This CDR3 spans 16 amino acids. V lost 2 bases to trimming and J lost 3 bases; unmatched junction nucleotides: 10. The CDR3 sequence is CASSFQGGTGLYEQYF. CDR3 DNA: TGCGCCAGCAGCTTTCAGGGTGGGACAGGCCTCTACGAGCAGTACTTC.